A selection of T cell receptor beta chains follows, all from one sample in a study of blood T cell repertoires in COVID-19. Generated by immunoSEQ multiplex PCR, the TCRdb table keeps only in-frame clones and is missing some. The sample carries 91,000 or so clones, almost 85% recorded once. What was sequenced was peripheral blood. All receptors derive from a man aged 45-60 years with active or convalescent COVID-19. Both conserved end residues are part of each CDR3. Fields, in order: CDR3 DNA, CDR3 protein, clone size, V gene, D gene, J gene. A D gene is named only where the DNA matches it firmly. Expanded clones get a size class; other rows say once, few or many, or leave the size out.

CDR3nt: TGTGCCAGCATACCAAGACAGGGCCAAGAGACCCAGTACTTC
CDR3aa: CASIPRQGQETQYF
abundance: .
v_gene: TRBV7-9
d_gene: TRBD1
j_gene: TRBJ2-5

CDR3nt: TGCGCCAGCAGCTTCCAGGGGGACACTGAAGCTTTCTTT
CDR3aa: CASSFQGDTEAFF
abundance: few
v_gene: TRBV5-1
d_gene: TRBD1
j_gene: TRBJ1-1

CDR3nt: TGTGCCAGCAGCGGGCGCCCCGGGACAGGCGCCTACGAGCAGTACTTC
CDR3aa: CASSGRPGTGAYEQYF
abundance: once
v_gene: TRBV5-6
d_gene: TRBD1
j_gene: TRBJ2-7

CDR3nt: TGCAGCGTCCAATGGGGGCAGGGGAACACTGAAGCTTTCTTT
CDR3aa: CSVQWGQGNTEAFF
abundance: .
v_gene: TRBV29-1
d_gene: .
j_gene: TRBJ1-1

CDR3nt: TGTGCCACCAGCACCCGGAAGACTGACAGGGGGGCTTTCTTT
CDR3aa: CATSTRKTDRGAFF
abundance: .
v_gene: TRBV15
d_gene: TRBD1
j_gene: TRBJ1-1

CDR3nt: TGTGCCAGCAGCTTGGGACAGGGCGATGAGCAGTTCTTC
CDR3aa: CASSLGQGDEQFF
abundance: .
v_gene: TRBV11-3
d_gene: TRBD1
j_gene: TRBJ2-1

CDR3nt: TGTGCCAGCTCACCACCGTCAGGGGCCGACGAGCAGTACTTC
CDR3aa: CASSPPSGADEQYF
abundance: .
v_gene: TRBV18
d_gene: .
j_gene: TRBJ2-7

CDR3nt: TGTGCCAGCAGCTTAATACTAATCAATGAGCAGTTCTTC
CDR3aa: CASSLILINEQFF
abundance: .
v_gene: TRBV7-9
d_gene: .
j_gene: TRBJ2-1

CDR3nt: TGTGCCAGCAGCTTACAGGGGGCTGGGAATCAGCCCCAGCATTTT
CDR3aa: CASSLQGAGNQPQHF
abundance: .
v_gene: TRBV11-2
d_gene: TRBD1
j_gene: TRBJ1-5

CDR3nt: TGTGCCAGCAGTTTTCAGGGGAGCTCTGGAAACACCATATATTTT
CDR3aa: CASSFQGSSGNTIYF
abundance: .
v_gene: TRBV28
d_gene: .
j_gene: TRBJ1-3

CDR3nt: TGTGCCAGTAGTCCTCTAAGGGGAGGGGACTATGGCTACACCTTC
CDR3aa: CASSPLRGGDYGYTF
abundance: .
v_gene: TRBV19
d_gene: .
j_gene: TRBJ1-2

CDR3nt: TGTGCCAGCTCACCAACCCGGGGACAGGGGTATGGCTACACCTTC
CDR3aa: CASSPTRGQGYGYTF
abundance: few
v_gene: TRBV18
d_gene: TRBD1
j_gene: TRBJ1-2

CDR3nt: TGTGCCACCAGTGATGGTGTTGGACAGCTCCAAGAGACCCAGTACTTC
CDR3aa: CATSDGVGQLQETQYF
abundance: .
v_gene: TRBV24-1
d_gene: .
j_gene: TRBJ2-5

CDR3nt: TGCAGTGTTATAGATTCTTTTATTCAGTACTTC
CDR3aa: CSVIDSFIQYF
abundance: .
v_gene: TRBV20-1
d_gene: .
j_gene: TRBJ2-4

CDR3nt: TGTGCCAGCAGCCTAGGGGTAGCGGGGGGGTACAATGAGCAGTTCTTC
CDR3aa: CASSLGVAGGYNEQFF
abundance: once
v_gene: TRBV5-4
d_gene: TRBD2
j_gene: TRBJ2-1

CDR3nt: TGCGCCAGCAGCCAAGTACTCATAGGGGGGGGCGATGAGCAGTTCTTC
CDR3aa: CASSQVLIGGGDEQFF
abundance: .
v_gene: TRBV4-3
d_gene: .
j_gene: TRBJ2-1

CDR3nt: TGTGCCAGCAGCACGACAGGGTGGCAGCCCCAGCATTTT
CDR3aa: CASSTTGWQPQHF
abundance: few
v_gene: TRBV21-1
d_gene: .
j_gene: TRBJ1-5

CDR3nt: TGCGCCAGCAGCTTGGCCAGGGCCACAGATACGCAGTATTTT
CDR3aa: CASSLARATDTQYF
abundance: few
v_gene: TRBV5-1
d_gene: .
j_gene: TRBJ2-3

CDR3nt: TGTGCCAGCAGCAAGGGACTAGCGGGGGCCTACTCCTACAATGAGCAGTTCTTC
CDR3aa: CASSKGLAGAYSYNEQFF
abundance: .
v_gene: TRBV5-4
d_gene: TRBD2
j_gene: TRBJ2-1

CDR3nt: TGCGCCAGCAGCCGACAGGCAGCTAACTATGGCTACACCTTC
CDR3aa: CASSRQAANYGYTF
abundance: .
v_gene: TRBV4-1
d_gene: .
j_gene: TRBJ1-2

CDR3nt: TGTGCCAGCAGCAAGCTGGGACTAGCGCCGAGGGAGACCCAGTACTTC
CDR3aa: CASSKLGLAPRETQYF
abundance: .
v_gene: TRBV21-1
d_gene: .
j_gene: TRBJ2-5

CDR3nt: TGTGCCAGTAGTATGGCGCGGGGCCTGAGAACTGAAGCTTTCTTT
CDR3aa: CASSMARGLRTEAFF
abundance: .
v_gene: TRBV19
d_gene: .
j_gene: TRBJ1-1

CDR3nt: TGTGCCAGCAGCTTAGAGGGCCCATGGGGCCTGATAGCCAAAAACATTCAGTACTTC
CDR3aa: CASSLEGPWGLIAKNIQYF
abundance: .
v_gene: TRBV7-9
d_gene: .
j_gene: TRBJ2-4

CDR3nt: TGTGCCAGCAGCCTCCGTGGGCGGGGGGCAGAGACCCAGTACTTC
CDR3aa: CASSLRGRGAETQYF
abundance: .
v_gene: TRBV7-2
d_gene: TRBD2
j_gene: TRBJ2-5

CDR3nt: TGTGCCATCAGGAAGGGACTCAATCAGCCCCAGCATTTT
CDR3aa: CAIRKGLNQPQHF
abundance: .
v_gene: TRBV10-3
d_gene: .
j_gene: TRBJ1-5

CDR3nt: TGTGCCAGCAGCCCAGTGGGTAGGACTAGCGGGGTTTCCTACGAGCAGTACTTC
CDR3aa: CASSPVGRTSGVSYEQYF
abundance: .
v_gene: TRBV11-2
d_gene: TRBD2
j_gene: TRBJ2-7

CDR3nt: TGTGCCAGCGTGCTATATCCAGGGCCCTATGGCTACACCTTC
CDR3aa: CASVLYPGPYGYTF
abundance: .
v_gene: TRBV7-8
d_gene: .
j_gene: TRBJ1-2

CDR3nt: TGTGCCAGCAGCCTCTCAATTGCACAGGGGGACAGGTTCCACGAGCAGTACTTC
CDR3aa: CASSLSIAQGDRFHEQYF
abundance: once
v_gene: TRBV7-8
d_gene: TRBD1
j_gene: TRBJ2-7

CDR3nt: TGCGCCAGCAGTGACGGGGGAGGTTTGAGAGCTTTCTTT
CDR3aa: CASSDGGGLRAFF
abundance: many
v_gene: TRBV10-1
d_gene: .
j_gene: TRBJ1-1

CDR3nt: TGCAGCGTTGTATCGGGGGATCATGGCTACACCTTC
CDR3aa: CSVVSGDHGYTF
abundance: .
v_gene: TRBV29-1
d_gene: .
j_gene: TRBJ1-2

CDR3nt: TGTGCCAGCCGACCTGGCGGCGGGGGGGCCGGCTACACCTTC
CDR3aa: CASRPGGGGAGYTF
abundance: .
v_gene: TRBV28
d_gene: .
j_gene: TRBJ1-2

CDR3nt: TGTGCCAGCAGCTTAGCCAGGGAAGAAGAGACCCAGTACTTC
CDR3aa: CASSLAREEETQYF
abundance: .
v_gene: TRBV7-9
d_gene: .
j_gene: TRBJ2-5

CDR3nt: TGTGCCAGCAGCCCCACCCCAGCGGGGGGCTACAATGAGCAGTTCTTC
CDR3aa: CASSPTPAGGYNEQFF
abundance: .
v_gene: TRBV6-4
d_gene: TRBD2
j_gene: TRBJ2-1

CDR3nt: TGTGCCAGCAGTAAAACAGCCGCGCGGGGCAGGAATGAGCAGTTCTTC
CDR3aa: CASSKTAARGRNEQFF
abundance: .
v_gene: TRBV6-4
d_gene: .
j_gene: TRBJ2-1

CDR3nt: TGCGCCAGCAGCACGGGACAGATTAATGAAAAACTGTTTTTT
CDR3aa: CASSTGQINEKLFF
abundance: once
v_gene: TRBV10-2
d_gene: TRBD1
j_gene: TRBJ1-4

CDR3nt: TGCAGTGCTAGTCGGGCTAGCGGGGCAGAGACCCAGTACTTC
CDR3aa: CSASRASGAETQYF
abundance: .
v_gene: TRBV20-1
d_gene: TRBD2
j_gene: TRBJ2-5

CDR3nt: TGTGCCAGCAGTTTCGGACAGCAAAATTCACCCCTCCACTTT
CDR3aa: CASSFGQQNSPLHF
abundance: .
v_gene: TRBV28
d_gene: .
j_gene: TRBJ1-6

CDR3nt: TGTGCCAGCAGCCTCGTTAGCACAGATACGCAGTATTTT
CDR3aa: CASSLVSTDTQYF
abundance: .
v_gene: TRBV9
d_gene: .
j_gene: TRBJ2-3

CDR3nt: TGTGCCATCAGTCAACCGGGACAGGCTAGCTCTGGGGCCAACGTCCTGACTTTC
CDR3aa: CAISQPGQASSGANVLTF
abundance: few
v_gene: TRBV10-3
d_gene: TRBD1
j_gene: TRBJ2-6

CDR3nt: TGCGCCAGCAGCGAACCGGACAAATCGAACACCGGGGAGCTGTTTTTT
CDR3aa: CASSEPDKSNTGELFF
abundance: .
v_gene: TRBV4-1
d_gene: .
j_gene: TRBJ2-2

CDR3nt: TGTGCCAGCAGTTACAGCGAGACCGCTAATGAAAAACTGTTTTTT
CDR3aa: CASSYSETANEKLFF
abundance: .
v_gene: TRBV6-5
d_gene: .
j_gene: TRBJ1-4

CDR3nt: TGTGCCAGCAGTGAAACAGGGTGGGGGTCCAAAAACATTCAGTACTTC
CDR3aa: CASSETGWGSKNIQYF
abundance: .
v_gene: TRBV6-1
d_gene: .
j_gene: TRBJ2-4

CDR3nt: TGCGCCAGCAGTGATGGGACAGGGACCTCACCCCTCCACTTT
CDR3aa: CASSDGTGTSPLHF
abundance: few
v_gene: TRBV5-1
d_gene: TRBD1
j_gene: TRBJ1-6

CDR3nt: TGTGCCAGCAGCCAAGCGGGACAGTCCTATGGCTACACCTTC
CDR3aa: CASSQAGQSYGYTF
abundance: medium-sized
v_gene: TRBV3-1/TRBV3-2
d_gene: TRBD1
j_gene: TRBJ1-2

CDR3nt: TGTGCCAGCAGTTCCCGGACAGGGGAGGTCTACGAGCAGTACTTC
CDR3aa: CASSSRTGEVYEQYF
abundance: .
v_gene: TRBV27
d_gene: TRBD1
j_gene: TRBJ2-7

CDR3nt: TGCGCCAGCAGGACTAGCGGGGGGGCCGGGGAGCTGTTTTTT
CDR3aa: CASRTSGGAGELFF
abundance: .
v_gene: TRBV10-2
d_gene: TRBD2
j_gene: TRBJ2-2

CDR3nt: TGTGCCAGTAGAAACAGGGGACAGCCCCAGCATTTT
CDR3aa: CASRNRGQPQHF
abundance: .
v_gene: TRBV19
d_gene: TRBD1
j_gene: TRBJ1-5

CDR3nt: TGTGCCAGCAGCGGCAAGTGGGCAGGGAAGAAGACCCAGTACTTC
CDR3aa: CASSGKWAGKKTQYF
abundance: once
v_gene: TRBV5-6
d_gene: .
j_gene: TRBJ2-5

CDR3nt: TGTGCCAGTAGTAGGGCTAGCGGGGGCCAAGAGACCCAGTACTTC
CDR3aa: CASSRASGGQETQYF
abundance: .
v_gene: TRBV19
d_gene: TRBD2
j_gene: TRBJ2-5

CDR3nt: TGCGCCAGCAGGCCTGGACAGGGGGCTGGAAACACCATATATTTT
CDR3aa: CASRPGQGAGNTIYF
abundance: .
v_gene: TRBV5-1
d_gene: TRBD1
j_gene: TRBJ1-3

CDR3nt: TGTGCCAGCAGCCAAGACGCCGCGGCTGGGGCGAATTCACCCCTCCACTTT
CDR3aa: CASSQDAAAGANSPLHF
abundance: .
v_gene: TRBV3-1/TRBV3-2
d_gene: .
j_gene: TRBJ1-6

CDR3nt: TGCGCCAGCAGCGCAGGGACAGGGGGCGTAGAGACCCAGTACTTC
CDR3aa: CASSAGTGGVETQYF
abundance: .
v_gene: TRBV5-1
d_gene: TRBD1
j_gene: TRBJ2-5

CDR3nt: TGCAGTGCTAGTATTAGCAGTAGCCCCGGGGAGCTGTTTTTT
CDR3aa: CSASISSSPGELFF
abundance: few
v_gene: TRBV20-1
d_gene: .
j_gene: TRBJ2-2

CDR3nt: TGTGCCAGCAGTCGGGGGACAGGGGGGAACTATGGCTACACCTTC
CDR3aa: CASSRGTGGNYGYTF
abundance: .
v_gene: TRBV6-5
d_gene: TRBD1
j_gene: TRBJ1-2